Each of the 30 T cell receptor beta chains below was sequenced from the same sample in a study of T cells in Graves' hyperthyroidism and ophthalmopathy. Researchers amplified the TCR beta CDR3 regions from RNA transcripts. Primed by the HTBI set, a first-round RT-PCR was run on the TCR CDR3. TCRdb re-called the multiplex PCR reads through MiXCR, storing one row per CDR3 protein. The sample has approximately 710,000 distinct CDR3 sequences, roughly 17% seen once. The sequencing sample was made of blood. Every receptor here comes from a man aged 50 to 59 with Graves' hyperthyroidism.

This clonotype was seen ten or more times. CDR3 DNA sequence: TGTGCCAGCAGTTTCGGTCCTGAAGCTTTCTTT. Its translation: CASSFGPEAFF. The chain uses TRBV12-3 or TRBV12-4 and TRBJ1-1; D remains ambiguous. The length of the CDR3 is 11 residues. The V gene lost 3 bases and the J gene lost 6 bases, with 5 bases spanning the gap.

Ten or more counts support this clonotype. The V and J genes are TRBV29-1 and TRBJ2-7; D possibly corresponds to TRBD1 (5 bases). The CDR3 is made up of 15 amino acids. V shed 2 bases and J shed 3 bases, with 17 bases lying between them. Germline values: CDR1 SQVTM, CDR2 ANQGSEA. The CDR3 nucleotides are TGCAGCGTTGAATGGCCGCCAGGGATGGTCTACGAGCAGTACTTC. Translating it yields CSVEWPPGMVYEQYF.

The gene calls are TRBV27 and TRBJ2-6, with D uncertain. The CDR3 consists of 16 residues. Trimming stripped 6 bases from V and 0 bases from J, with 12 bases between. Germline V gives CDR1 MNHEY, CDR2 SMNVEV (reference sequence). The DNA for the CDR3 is TGTGCCAGCAGACCCGGGTCGATCTCTGGGGCCAACGTCCTGACTTTC. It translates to CASRPGSISGANVLTF.

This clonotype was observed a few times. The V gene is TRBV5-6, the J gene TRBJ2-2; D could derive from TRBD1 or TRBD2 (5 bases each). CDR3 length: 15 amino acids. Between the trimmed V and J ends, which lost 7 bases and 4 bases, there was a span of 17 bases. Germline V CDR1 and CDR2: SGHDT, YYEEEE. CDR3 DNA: TGTGCCAGCCGGGAATACGGGACGGTCACCGGGGAGCTGTTTTTT. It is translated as CASREYGTVTGELFF. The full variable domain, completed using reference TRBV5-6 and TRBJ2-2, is DAGVTQSPTHLIKTRGQQVTLRCSPKSGHDTVSWYQQALGQGPQFIFQYYEEEERQRGNFPDRFSGHQFPNYSSELNVNALLLGDSALYLCASREYGTVTGELFFGEGSRLTVL.

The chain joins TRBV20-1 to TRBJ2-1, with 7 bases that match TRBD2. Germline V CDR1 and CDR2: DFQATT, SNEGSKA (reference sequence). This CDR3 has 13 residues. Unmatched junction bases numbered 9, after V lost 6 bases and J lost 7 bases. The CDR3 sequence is CSARLGGKNEQFF. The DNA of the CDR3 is TGCAGTGCCCGGTTGGGGGGGAAAAATGAGCAGTTCTTC.

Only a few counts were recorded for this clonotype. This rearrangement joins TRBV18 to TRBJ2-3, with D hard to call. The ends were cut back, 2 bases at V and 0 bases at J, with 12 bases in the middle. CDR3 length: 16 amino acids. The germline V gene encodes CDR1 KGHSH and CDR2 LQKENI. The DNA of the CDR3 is TGTGCCAGCTCACCATTCCAGAAAGTTAGCACAGATACGCAGTATTTT. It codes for CASSPFQKVSTDTQYF.

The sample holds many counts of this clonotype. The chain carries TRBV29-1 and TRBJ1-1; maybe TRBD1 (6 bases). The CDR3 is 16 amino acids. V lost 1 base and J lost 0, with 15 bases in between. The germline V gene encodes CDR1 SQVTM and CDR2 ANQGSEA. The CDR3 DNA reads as TGCAGCGTTGAAGGGGGGGGGGCGCGCATGAACACTGAAGCTTTCTTT. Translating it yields CSVEGGGARMNTEAFF.

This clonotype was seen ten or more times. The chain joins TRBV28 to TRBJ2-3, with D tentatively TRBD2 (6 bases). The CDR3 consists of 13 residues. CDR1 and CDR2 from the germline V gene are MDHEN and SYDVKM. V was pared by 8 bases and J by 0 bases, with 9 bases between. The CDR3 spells CASASASTDTQYF. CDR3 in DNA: TGTGCCAGCGCTAGCGCTAGCACAGATACGCAGTATTTT.

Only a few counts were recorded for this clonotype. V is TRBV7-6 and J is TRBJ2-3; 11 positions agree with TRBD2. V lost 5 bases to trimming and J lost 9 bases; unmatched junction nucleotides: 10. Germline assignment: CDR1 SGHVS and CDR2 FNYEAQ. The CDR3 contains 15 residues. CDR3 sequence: CASSPMGTSGPTQYF. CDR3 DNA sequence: TGTGCCAGCAGCCCTATGGGGACTAGCGGCCCCACGCAGTATTTT.

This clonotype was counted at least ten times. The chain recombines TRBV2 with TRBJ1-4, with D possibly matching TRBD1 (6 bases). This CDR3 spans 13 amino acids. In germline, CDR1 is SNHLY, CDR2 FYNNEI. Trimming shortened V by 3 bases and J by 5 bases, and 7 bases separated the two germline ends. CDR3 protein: CASSDRGNEKLFF. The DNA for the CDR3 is TGTGCCAGCAGTGACAGGGGAAATGAAAAACTGTTTTTT.

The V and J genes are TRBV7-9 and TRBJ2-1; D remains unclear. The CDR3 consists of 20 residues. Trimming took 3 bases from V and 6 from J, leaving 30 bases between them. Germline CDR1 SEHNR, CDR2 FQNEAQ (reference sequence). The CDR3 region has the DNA TGTGCCAGCAGCTTCCTATTCCGTGGAGTCCCCATTCACGCACCCAATGAGCAGTTCTTC. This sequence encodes CASSFLFRGVPIHAPNEQFF.

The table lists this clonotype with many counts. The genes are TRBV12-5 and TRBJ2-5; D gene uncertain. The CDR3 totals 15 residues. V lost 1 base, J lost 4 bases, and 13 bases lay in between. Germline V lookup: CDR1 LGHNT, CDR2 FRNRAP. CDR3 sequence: CASGLGDLSRETQYF. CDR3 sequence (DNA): TGTGCTAGTGGTTTGGGTGACTTGAGTCGAGAGACCCAGTACTTC.

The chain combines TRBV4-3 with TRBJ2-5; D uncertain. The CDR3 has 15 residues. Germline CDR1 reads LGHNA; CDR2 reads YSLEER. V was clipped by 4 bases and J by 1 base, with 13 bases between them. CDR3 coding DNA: TGCGCCAGCAGCCCTAGGGCGCACAGCCAAGAGACCCAGTACTTC. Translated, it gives CASSPRAHSQETQYF.

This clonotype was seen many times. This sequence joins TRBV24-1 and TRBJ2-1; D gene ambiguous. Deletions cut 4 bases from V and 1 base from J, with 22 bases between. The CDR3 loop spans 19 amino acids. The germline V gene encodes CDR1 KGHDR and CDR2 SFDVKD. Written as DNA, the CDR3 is TGTGCCACCAGTGACACCTCCGGGCCCAGGCCTACTTCCTACAATGAGCAGTTCTTC. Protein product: CATSDTSGPRPTSYNEQFF.

CDR3 sequence reads: CASSSSGQPGNTIYF. In DNA form, the CDR3 reads TGTGCCAGCAGCTCGTCCGGGCAGCCTGGAAACACCATATATTTT. This chain uses TRBV7-9 with TRBJ1-3; no firm D call. There are 15 residues in the CDR3. V dropped 4 bases and J dropped 2 bases, with 12 bases sitting between them. CDR1 is SEHNR and CDR2 is FQNEAQ in the germline V gene (reference sequence). The full variable domain, in which reference TRBV7-9 and TRBJ1-3 provide the parts outside the CDR3, is DTGVSQNPRHKITKRGQNVTFRCDPISEHNRLYWYRQTLGQGPEFLTYFQNEAQLEKSRLLSDRFSAERPKGSFSTLEIQRTEQGDSAMYLCASSSSGQPGNTIYFGEGSWLTVV.

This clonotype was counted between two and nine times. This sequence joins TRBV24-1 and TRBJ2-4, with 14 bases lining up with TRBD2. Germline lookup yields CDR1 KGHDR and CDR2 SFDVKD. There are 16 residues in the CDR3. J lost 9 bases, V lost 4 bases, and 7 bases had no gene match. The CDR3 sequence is CATSDGLAGGGFIQYF. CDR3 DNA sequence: TGTGCCACCAGTGACGGACTAGCGGGAGGAGGTTTCATTCAGTACTTC.

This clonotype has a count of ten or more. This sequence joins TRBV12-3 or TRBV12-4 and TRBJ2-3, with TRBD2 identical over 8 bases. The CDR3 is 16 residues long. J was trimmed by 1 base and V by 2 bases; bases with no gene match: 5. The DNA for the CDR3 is TGTGCCAGCAGTTTACATTCCGGGGGGGGCACAGATACGCAGTATTTT. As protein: CASSLHSGGGTDTQYF.

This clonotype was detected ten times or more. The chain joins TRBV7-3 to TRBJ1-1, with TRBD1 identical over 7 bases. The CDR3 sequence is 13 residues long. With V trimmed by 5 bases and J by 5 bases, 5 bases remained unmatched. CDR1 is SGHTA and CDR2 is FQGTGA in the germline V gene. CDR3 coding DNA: TGTGCCAGCAGCGCGACAGGGCGGACTGAAGCTTTCTTT. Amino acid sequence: CASSATGRTEAFF. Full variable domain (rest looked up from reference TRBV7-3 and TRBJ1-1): GAGVSQTPSNKVTEKGKYVELRCDPISGHTALYWYRQSLGQGPEFLIYFQGTGAADDSGLPNDRFFAVRPEGSVSTLKIQRTERGDSAVYLCASSATGRTEAFFGQGTRLTVV.

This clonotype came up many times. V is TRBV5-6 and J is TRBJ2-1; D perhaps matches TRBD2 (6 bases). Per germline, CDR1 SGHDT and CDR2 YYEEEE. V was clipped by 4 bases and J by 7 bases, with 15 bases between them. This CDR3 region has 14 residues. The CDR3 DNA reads TGTGCCAGCAGCCCGACCCCGGAGGGGAATGAGCAGTTCTTC. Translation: CASSPTPEGNEQFF.

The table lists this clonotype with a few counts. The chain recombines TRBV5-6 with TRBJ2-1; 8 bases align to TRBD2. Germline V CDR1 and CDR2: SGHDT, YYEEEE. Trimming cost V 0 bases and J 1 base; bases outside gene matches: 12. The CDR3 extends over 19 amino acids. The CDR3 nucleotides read TGTGCCAGCAGCTTGGAAGGGGGACGGGAGGGCCTATCCTACAATGAGCAGTTCTTC. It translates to CASSLEGGREGLSYNEQFF.

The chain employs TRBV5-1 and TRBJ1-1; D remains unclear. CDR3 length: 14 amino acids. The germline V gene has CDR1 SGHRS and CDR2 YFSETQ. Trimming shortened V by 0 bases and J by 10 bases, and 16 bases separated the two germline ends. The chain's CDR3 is CASSLEHGVGLAFF. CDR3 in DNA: TGCGCCAGCAGCTTGGAACACGGGGTCGGATTAGCTTTCTTT.

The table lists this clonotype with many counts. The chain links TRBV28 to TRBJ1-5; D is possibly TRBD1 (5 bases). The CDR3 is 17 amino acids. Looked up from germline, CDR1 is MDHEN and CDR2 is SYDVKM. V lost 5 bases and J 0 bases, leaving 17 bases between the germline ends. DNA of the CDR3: TGTGCCAGCAGTCTATCCCTGACAGCATATAGCAATCAGCCCCAGCATTTT. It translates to CASSLSLTAYSNQPQHF.

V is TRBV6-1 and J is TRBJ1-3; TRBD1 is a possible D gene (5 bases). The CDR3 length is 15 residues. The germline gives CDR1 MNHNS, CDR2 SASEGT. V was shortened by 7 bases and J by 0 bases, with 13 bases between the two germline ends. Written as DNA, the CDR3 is TGTGCCAGCACCCTTCAGGGCAGCTCTGGAAACACCATATATTTT. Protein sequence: CASTLQGSSGNTIYF.

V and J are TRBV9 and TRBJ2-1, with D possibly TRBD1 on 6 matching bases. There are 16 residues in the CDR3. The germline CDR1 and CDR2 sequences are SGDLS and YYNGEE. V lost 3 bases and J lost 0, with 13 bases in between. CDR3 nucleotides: TGTGCCAGCAGCGCCCGACGGGACAACTCCTACAATGAGCAGTTCTTC. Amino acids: CASSARRDNSYNEQFF.

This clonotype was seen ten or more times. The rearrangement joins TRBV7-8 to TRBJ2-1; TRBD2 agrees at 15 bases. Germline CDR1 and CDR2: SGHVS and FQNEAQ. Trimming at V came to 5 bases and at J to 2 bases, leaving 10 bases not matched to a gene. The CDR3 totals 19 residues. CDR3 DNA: TGTGCCAGCAGCCGAGGACTAGCGGGAGGGTTTGACACCTACAATGAGCAGTTCTTC. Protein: CASSRGLAGGFDTYNEQFF.

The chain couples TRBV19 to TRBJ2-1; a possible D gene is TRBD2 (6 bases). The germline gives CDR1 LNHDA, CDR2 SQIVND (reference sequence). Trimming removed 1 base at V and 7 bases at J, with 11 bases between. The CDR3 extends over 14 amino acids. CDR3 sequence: CASSIAGVSNEQFF. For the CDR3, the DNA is TGTGCCAGTAGTATAGCGGGAGTTAGTAATGAGCAGTTCTTC.

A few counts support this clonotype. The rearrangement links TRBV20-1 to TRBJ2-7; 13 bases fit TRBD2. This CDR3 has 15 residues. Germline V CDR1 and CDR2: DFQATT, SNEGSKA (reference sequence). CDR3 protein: CRVDSLAGGVGEQYF. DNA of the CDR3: TGCAGAGTTGACTCACTAGCGGGAGGGGTAGGCGAGCAGTACTTC.

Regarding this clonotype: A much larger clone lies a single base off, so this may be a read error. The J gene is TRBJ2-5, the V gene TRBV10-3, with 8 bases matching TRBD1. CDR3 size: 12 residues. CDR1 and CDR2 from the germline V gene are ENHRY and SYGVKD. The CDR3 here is CVAQTGEETQYF. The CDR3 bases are TGTGTCGCCCAGACAGGGGAAGAGACCCAGTACTTC.

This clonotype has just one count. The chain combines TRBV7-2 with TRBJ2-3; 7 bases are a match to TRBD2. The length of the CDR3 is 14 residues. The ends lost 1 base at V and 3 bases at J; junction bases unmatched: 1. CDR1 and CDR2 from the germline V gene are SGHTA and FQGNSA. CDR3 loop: CASSLGRETDTQYF. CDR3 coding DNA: TGTGCCAGCAGCTTAGGGCGGGAGACAGATACGCAGTATTTT.

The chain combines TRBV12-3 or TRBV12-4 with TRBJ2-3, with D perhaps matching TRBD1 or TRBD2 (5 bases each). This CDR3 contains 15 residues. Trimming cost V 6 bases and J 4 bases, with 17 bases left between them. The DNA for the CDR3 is TGTGCCAGCAGCCCAACGGGACGGGAAGCAGATACGCAGTATTTT. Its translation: CASSPTGREADTQYF.